A single sample gave rise to the 29 T cell receptor beta chains below, sequenced in a study of blood T cell repertoires in COVID-19. The method was immunoSEQ multiplex PCR; TCRdb's version includes in-frame clones alone and lacks a portion of them. The sample holds about 89,000 clones, around 88% seen once. The source material was peripheral blood. These receptors all come from a man between 60 and 75 years old with acute or convalescent COVID-19.

CDR3 protein: CASSPGLAGGEDEQFF. In DNA, the CDR3 is TGTGCCAGCAGCCCGGGACTAGCGGGTGGGGAGGATGAGCAGTTCTTC. The chain links TRBV7-7 to TRBJ2-1; 12 bases line up with TRBD2. CDR3 length: 16 residues. Looked up from germline, CDR1 is SSHAT and CDR2 is FNYEAQ (reference sequence). Trimming removed 5 bases from V and 8 bases from J; junction bases left unmatched: 10.

CDR3 nucleotide sequence: TGTGCCAGCAGTTTGGGGCAGGGAGGAGCTTTCTTT. This translates into CASSLGQGGAFF. V is TRBV28 and J is TRBJ1-1; perhaps TRBD1 as D (5 bases). Germline-derived CDR1 and CDR2 are MDHEN and SYDVKM. The CDR3 totals 12 residues. V was trimmed by 3 bases and J by 10 bases, leaving 12 bases between them.

V gene TRBV12-3 or TRBV12-4 combines with J gene TRBJ1-2; D unresolved. The CDR3 totals 10 residues. V was clipped by 11 bases and J by 5 bases, with 9 bases between them. As DNA, the CDR3 is TGTGCCGCACACAGTTATGGCTACACCTTC. The encoded protein is CAAHSYGYTF.

V is TRBV29-1 and J is TRBJ1-2; maybe TRBD1 (5 bases). The germline CDR1 and CDR2 sequences are SQVTM and ANQGSEA. CDR3 size: 12 residues. Trimming took off 4 bases at V and 6 bases at J, with 12 bases between the two ends. CDR3 DNA sequence: TGCAGCGTTGGCGGACATGAGCATGGCTACACCTTC. Translated, it gives CSVGGHEHGYTF.

V usage is TRBV4-1 and J usage is TRBJ2-3; possibly TRBD2 for D (6 bases). This CDR3 region has 19 residues. The germline V gene has CDR1 MGHRA and CDR2 YSYEKL. V shed 5 bases and J shed 0 bases, with 24 bases lying between them. The CDR3 is CASSSFGASETPSTDTQYF. The CDR3 region has the DNA TGCGCCAGCAGCTCATTCGGGGCTAGCGAGACTCCTAGCACAGATACGCAGTATTTT.

The rearrangement joins TRBV11-2 to TRBJ1-3, with 9 bases matching TRBD1. V was pared by 5 bases and J by 5 bases, with 10 bases of the junction left unmatched. There are 16 residues in the CDR3. CDR1 and CDR2 from the germline V gene are SGHAT and FQNNGV. The CDR3 region is CASSPGTGRRRNTIYF. The DNA for the CDR3 is TGTGCCAGCAGCCCAGGGACAGGGAGGCGGAGAAACACCATATATTTT.

This chain connects TRBV7-2 to TRBJ2-3, with D unresolved. CDR1 and CDR2 from the germline V gene are SGHTA and FQGNSA. The V gene lost 5 bases and the J gene lost 0 bases, with 3 bases spanning the gap. The CDR3 totals 12 residues. The CDR3 protein is CASSRSTDTQYF. CDR3 DNA: TGTGCCAGCAGCCGTAGCACAGATACGCAGTATTTT.

Many counts were recorded for this clone. The same CDR3 also results from other DNA sequences found in this sample. The V and J genes are TRBV7-3 and TRBJ2-3, with 9 bases fitting TRBD2. The germline V gene has CDR1 SGHTA and CDR2 FQGTGA. Trimming took 2 bases from V and 0 from J; bases not matched to a gene: 0. The CDR3 consists of 15 residues. The chain's CDR3 is CASSLAGGSTDTQYF. Here the CDR3 DNA reads TGTGCCAGCAGCTTAGCGGGGGGGAGCACAGATACGCAGTATTTT.

The chain recombines TRBV7-6 with TRBJ2-7; 7 bases are shared with TRBD1. With V trimmed by 1 base and J by 9 bases, 15 bases remained unmatched. The germline V gene encodes CDR1 SGHVS and CDR2 FNYEAQ. The CDR3 runs 16 residues. CDR3 region: CASSLEVSRQGNRQYF. CDR3 nucleotides: TGTGCCAGCAGCTTAGAAGTGAGTAGACAGGGCAATCGGCAGTACTTC.

The V call is TRBV19, the J call TRBJ2-3; TRBD2 matches 9 bases. The CDR3 consists of 16 residues. V lost 2 bases and J lost 6; bases outside the gene matches: 9. Per the germline V gene, CDR1 is LNHDA and CDR2 is SQIVND (reference sequence). The CDR3 bases are TGTGCCAGTAGTATACGGACTAGCGTGGGTACGGATACGCAGTATTTT. This codes for CASSIRTSVGTDTQYF.

The V and J genes are TRBV5-1 and TRBJ1-1; D perhaps matches TRBD1 (6 bases). The ends were cut back, 2 bases at V and 2 bases at J, with 13 bases in the middle. This CDR3 contains 15 residues. In germline, CDR1 is SGHRS, CDR2 YFSETQ. The CDR3 reads CASSLGRGENTEAFF. In nucleotides, the CDR3 is TGCGCCAGCAGCTTAGGGAGGGGGGAAAACACTGAAGCTTTCTTT.

CDR3 loop: CASSPAYEQYF. CDR3 DNA sequence: TGTGCCAGTAGTCCGGCCTACGAGCAGTACTTC. The V gene is TRBV19, the J gene TRBJ2-7; D is unclear. The CDR3 runs to 11 residues. The V and J ends lost 5 bases and 2 bases respectively, with 4 bases between them. Per the germline V gene, CDR1 is LNHDA and CDR2 is SQIVND (reference sequence).

The chain has TRBV27 and TRBJ2-7; TRBD1 might be the D (6 bases). In germline, CDR1 is MNHEY, CDR2 SMNVEV (reference sequence). V lost 5 bases and J 0 bases, leaving 11 bases between the germline ends. CDR3 length: 14 amino acids. The CDR3 here is CASSPRTVSYEQYF. The CDR3 DNA sequence: TGTGCCAGCAGTCCGCGGACAGTCTCCTACGAGCAGTACTTC.

Only one count was recorded for this clone. The gene calls are TRBV6-5 and TRBJ2-5; TRBD1 is a possible D gene (5 bases). The ends were cut back, 7 bases at V and 2 bases at J, with 11 bases in the middle. Germline loops: CDR1 MNHEY, CDR2 SVGAGI. CDR3 length equals 13 residues. The DNA for the CDR3 is TGTGCCAGCACAGGGTCAAGACAAGAGACCCAGTACTTC. It translates to CASTGSRQETQYF.

This chain links TRBV5-1 with TRBJ2-2, with D possibly matching TRBD2 (6 bases). CDR1 and CDR2 (germline): SGHRS, YFSETQ. The CDR3 covers 15 residues. The ends were cut back, 5 bases at V and 6 bases at J, with 17 bases in the middle. CDR3 coding DNA: TGCGCCAGCAGTTTCTCCCCCGGGGGTCCCGGGGAGCTGTTTTTT. Encoded protein: CASSFSPGGPGELFF. Full variable domain (outside the CDR3, taken from reference TRBV5-1 and TRBJ2-2): KAGVTQTPRYLIKTRGQQVTLSCSPISGHRSVSWYQQTPGQGLQFLFEYFSETQRNKGNFPGRFSGRQFSNSRSEMNVSTLELGDSALYLCASSFSPGGPGELFFGEGSRLTVL.

Concerning this clone itself: Relative to the germline gene, one junction end is altered; a read error may explain this. The chain carries TRBV5-4 and TRBJ1-6; 10 bases line up with TRBD1. Germline assignment: CDR1 SGHNT and CDR2 YYREEE (reference sequence). CDR3 length: 15 amino acids. The CDR3 loop reads CASSLGQGMGSPLHF. The DNA of the CDR3 is TGTGCCAGCAGTTTGGGACAGGGGATGGGTTCACCCCTCCACTTT.

The rearrangement links TRBV6-2 or TRBV6-3 to TRBJ2-7; D is perhaps TRBD1 (6 bases). The CDR3 covers 16 residues. The germline CDR1 and CDR2 sequences are MNHEY and SVGEGT. V was cut by 5 bases and J by 7 bases, with 24 bases left in between. The DNA for the CDR3 is TGTGCCAGCAGTCGTCCGCCCACATGGGCCCAGGGGGAGCAGTACTTC. This translates into CASSRPPTWAQGEQYF.

CDR3 sequence (DNA): TGTGCCAGCTCACTTGACAGGGTAAACACTGAAGCTTTCTTT. Encoded protein: CASSLDRVNTEAFF. The chain uses TRBV18 and TRBJ1-1, with TRBD1 matching over 7 bases. CDR3 length: 14 residues. The V gene's germline CDR1 is KGHSH and CDR2 LQKENI. The V and J ends lost 4 bases and 2 bases, in that order; junction bases with no gene match: 4.

The chain links TRBV5-1 to TRBJ2-5; no reliable D call. V lost 7 bases and J lost 2, with 9 bases in between. The CDR3 consists of 12 residues. Germline V gene sequence: CDR1 SGHRS, CDR2 YFSETQ. As DNA, the CDR3 is TGCGCCAGCGGCCCAGGACAAGAGACCCAGTACTTC. This encodes CASGPGQETQYF.

The chain couples TRBV11-2 to TRBJ2-2, with 9 bases identical to TRBD2. The CDR3 loop spans 16 amino acids. Germline loops: CDR1 SGHAT, CDR2 FQNNGV. The V and J ends lost 7 bases and 2 bases, in that order; junction bases with no gene match: 8. The CDR3 loop reads CASTPTSGLNTGELFF. DNA of the CDR3: TGTGCCAGCACCCCTACTAGCGGGTTAAACACCGGGGAGCTGTTTTTT.

This chain uses TRBV5-1 with TRBJ1-1; possible D gene TRBD1, 6 bases. The CDR3 totals 13 residues. The V gene lost 5 bases and the J gene lost 6 bases, with 14 bases spanning the gap. Germline V lookup: CDR1 SGHRS, CDR2 YFSETQ. The CDR3: CASSLPQGSEAFF. CDR3 nucleotide sequence: TGCGCCAGCAGTTTACCTCAGGGGTCTGAAGCTTTCTTT.

This clone occurred once. The chain uses TRBV7-2 and TRBJ2-1, with TRBD2 identical over 10 bases. Germline V CDR1 and CDR2: SGHTA, FQGNSA. The trim removed 3 bases at V and 8 bases at J, leaving 7 bases unmatched. The CDR3 totals 15 residues. CDR3 in amino acids: CASSFERGGPHEQFF. The CDR3 nucleotides are TGTGCCAGCAGCTTTGAGCGGGGGGGCCCCCATGAGCAGTTCTTC.

The chain links TRBV2 to TRBJ2-7; 8 bases fit TRBD1. Looked up from germline, CDR1 is SNHLY and CDR2 is FYNNEI. Trimming removed 7 bases from V and 2 bases from J; junction bases left unmatched: 7. This CDR3 spans 14 amino acids. The CDR3 reads CASKPDRATYEQYF. The DNA for the CDR3 is TGTGCCAGCAAACCGGACAGGGCGACCTACGAGCAGTACTTC. Together with reference TRBV2 and TRBJ2-7, the CDR3 gives the full variable domain: EPEVTQTPSHQVTQMGQEVILRCVPISNHLYFYWYRQILGQKVEFLVSFYNNEISEKSEIFDDQFSVERPDGSNFTLKIRSTKLEDSAMYFCASKPDRATYEQYFGPGTRLTVT.

CDR3 in DNA: TGTGCCAGCAGTCCCCCCCGGTGGAGGGGTGAGGCTGAAGCTTTCTTT. It is translated as CASSPPRWRGEAEAFF. The chain combines TRBV28 with TRBJ1-1; maybe TRBD1 (5 bases). CDR1 is MDHEN and CDR2 is SYDVKM in the germline V gene. Trimming stripped 5 bases from V and 6 bases from J, with 22 bases between. This CDR3 region has 16 residues.

The chain has TRBV9 and TRBJ1-3; 7 bases match TRBD1. The CDR3 loop spans 18 amino acids. The ends lost 4 bases at V and 5 bases at J; junction bases unmatched: 18. The germline V gene encodes CDR1 SGDLS and CDR2 YYNGEE. This chain's CDR3 is CASSPEIVGGGVRNTIYF. Here the CDR3 DNA reads TGTGCCAGCAGCCCAGAGATAGTAGGAGGGGGCGTTCGAAACACCATATATTTT.

This clone was counted only a few times. Written as DNA, the CDR3 is TGTGCCAGCAGCGCGAGGGCTTACACCGGGGAGCTGTTTTTT. Its translation: CASSARAYTGELFF. The chain is built from TRBV9 and TRBJ2-2; perhaps TRBD2 as D (5 bases). Germline V gene lookup returns CDR1 SGDLS and CDR2 YYNGEE. The CDR3 covers 14 residues. Trimming shortened V by 3 bases and J by 3 bases, and 9 bases separated the two germline ends.

This chain links TRBV30 with TRBJ2-7; possibly TRBD1 for D (5 bases). This CDR3 contains 11 residues. V lost 0 bases and J lost 6, with 6 bases in between. Germline CDR1 GTSNPN, CDR2 SVGIG (reference sequence). CDR3 in amino acids: CAWSVGVEQYF. CDR3 DNA sequence: TGTGCCTGGAGTGTAGGGGTCGAGCAGTACTTC.

V and J are TRBV6-6 and TRBJ1-2; 7 bases are a match to TRBD1. Trimming removed 11 bases from V and 2 bases from J; junction bases left unmatched: 5. The CDR3 is 12 amino acids. Germline V gene lookup returns CDR1 MNHNY and CDR2 SVGAGI (reference sequence). As DNA, the CDR3 is TGTGCCTCACAGGGGCCCAACTATGGCTACACCTTC. Translation gives CASQGPNYGYTF.

The chain combines TRBV28 with TRBJ2-2; 7 bases align to TRBD1. The CDR3 consists of 15 residues. Germline CDR1 MDHEN, CDR2 SYDVKM. The V segment lost 4 bases and the J segment 3 bases; nucleotides outside the gene matches: 5. CDR3 sequence: CASSSRQGYTGELFF. CDR3 nucleotides: TGTGCCAGCAGTTCGAGACAGGGCTACACCGGGGAGCTGTTTTTT. The whole variable domain, remainder taken from reference TRBV28 and TRBJ2-2, is DVKVTQSSRYLVKRTGEKVFLECVQDMDHENMFWYRQDPGLGLRLIYFSYDVKMKEKGDIPEGYSVSREKKERFSLILESASTNQTSMYLCASSSRQGYTGELFFGEGSRLTVL.